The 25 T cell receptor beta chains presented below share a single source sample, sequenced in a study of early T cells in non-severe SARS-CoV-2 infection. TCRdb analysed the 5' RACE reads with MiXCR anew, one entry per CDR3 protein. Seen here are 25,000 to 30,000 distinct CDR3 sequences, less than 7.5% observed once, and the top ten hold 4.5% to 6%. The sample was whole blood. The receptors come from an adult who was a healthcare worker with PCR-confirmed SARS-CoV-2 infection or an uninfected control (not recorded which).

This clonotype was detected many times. In nucleotides, the CDR3 is TGTGCCAGCAGTTCCTGGCAGGGGGTTCGAAATGAGCAGTTCTTC. Translated: CASSSWQGVRNEQFF. The chain uses TRBV11-2 and TRBJ2-1; 7 bases are shared with TRBD1. CDR3 length: 15 amino acids. The V and J ends lost 6 bases and 7 bases, in that order; junction bases with no gene match: 12. Germline V lookup: CDR1 SGHAT, CDR2 FQNNGV.

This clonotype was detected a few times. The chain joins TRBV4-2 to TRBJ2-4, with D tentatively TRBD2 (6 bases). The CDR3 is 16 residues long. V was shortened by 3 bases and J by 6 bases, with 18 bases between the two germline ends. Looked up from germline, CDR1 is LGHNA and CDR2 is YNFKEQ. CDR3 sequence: CASSQRGEGTANIQYF. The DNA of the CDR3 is TGTGCCAGCAGCCAGCGGGGAGAGGGTACGGCAAACATTCAGTACTTC.

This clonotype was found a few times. CDR3 amino acids: CASSLTGERSYEQYF. In nucleotides, the CDR3 is TGTGCCAGCAGTTTGACAGGGGAACGGTCCTACGAGCAGTACTTC. V and J are TRBV28 and TRBJ2-7; TRBD1 matches 8 bases. The CDR3 extends over 15 amino acids. Trimming removed 3 bases from V and 1 base from J; junction bases left unmatched: 5. Per germline, CDR1 MDHEN and CDR2 SYDVKM.

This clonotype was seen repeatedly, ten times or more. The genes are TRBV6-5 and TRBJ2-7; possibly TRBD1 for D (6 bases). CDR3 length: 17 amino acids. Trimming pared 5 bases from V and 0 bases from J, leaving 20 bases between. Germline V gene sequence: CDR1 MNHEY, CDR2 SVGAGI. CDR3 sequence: CASSPSPRLDSSYEQYF. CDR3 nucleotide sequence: TGTGCCAGCAGTCCTTCCCCTAGGCTGGACAGCTCCTACGAGCAGTACTTC.

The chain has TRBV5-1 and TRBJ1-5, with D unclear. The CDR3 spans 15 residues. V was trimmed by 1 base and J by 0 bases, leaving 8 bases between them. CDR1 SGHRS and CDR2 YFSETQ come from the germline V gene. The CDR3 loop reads CASSLRPDSNQPQHF. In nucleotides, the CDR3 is TGCGCCAGCAGCTTGAGGCCGGATAGCAATCAGCCCCAGCATTTT.

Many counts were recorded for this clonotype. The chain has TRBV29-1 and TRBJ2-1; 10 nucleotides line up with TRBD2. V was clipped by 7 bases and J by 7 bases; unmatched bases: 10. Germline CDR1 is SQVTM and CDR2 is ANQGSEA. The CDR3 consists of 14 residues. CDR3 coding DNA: TGCAGCGCGACACTAGCGGGGAAGGGGAATGAGCAGTTCTTC. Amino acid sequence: CSATLAGKGNEQFF.

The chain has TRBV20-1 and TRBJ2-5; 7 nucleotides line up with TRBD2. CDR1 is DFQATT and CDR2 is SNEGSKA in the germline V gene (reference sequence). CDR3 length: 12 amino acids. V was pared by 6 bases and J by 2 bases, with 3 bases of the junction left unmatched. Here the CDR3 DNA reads TGCAGTGCGAGCGGGGAACAAGAGACCCAGTACTTC. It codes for CSASGEQETQYF.

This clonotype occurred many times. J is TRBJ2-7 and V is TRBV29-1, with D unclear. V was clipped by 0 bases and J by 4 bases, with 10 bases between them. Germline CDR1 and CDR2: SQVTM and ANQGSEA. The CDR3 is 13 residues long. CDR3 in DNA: TGCAGCGTTGAAGATCGAGGTGTTTACGAGCAGTACTTC. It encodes CSVEDRGVYEQYF.

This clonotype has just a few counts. The CDR3 DNA reads as TGTGCCAGCATCAGGGGGGCATGGCCCCAGCATTTT. Its translation: CASIRGAWPQHF. This rearrangement joins TRBV6-4 to TRBJ1-5, with 7 bases aligning to TRBD1. The V and J ends lost 7 bases and 9 bases, in that order; junction bases with no gene match: 6. This CDR3 has 12 amino acids. CDR1 MRHNA and CDR2 SNTAGT come from the germline V gene.

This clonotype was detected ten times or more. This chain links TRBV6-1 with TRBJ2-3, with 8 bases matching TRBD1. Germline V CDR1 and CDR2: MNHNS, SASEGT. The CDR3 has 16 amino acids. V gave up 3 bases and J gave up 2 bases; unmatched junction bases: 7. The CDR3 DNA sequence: TGTGCCAGCAGTGATCCCGGGACAGGTGCCACAGATACGCAGTATTTT. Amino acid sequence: CASSDPGTGATDTQYF.

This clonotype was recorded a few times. CDR3 bases: TGCAGGCTAGCGGGACTAGCGGGGGTAGGCCAGTTCTTC. As protein: CRLAGLAGVGQFF. This sequence joins TRBV20-1 and TRBJ2-1; TRBD2 matches at 14 bases. CDR1 and CDR2 (germline): DFQATT, SNEGSKA (reference sequence). CDR3 size: 13 residues.

The CDR3 sequence: CASSLGGQLDSPLHF. CDR3 sequence (DNA): TGTGCCAGCAGTTTGGGAGGACAGCTAGATTCACCCCTCCACTTT. This sequence joins TRBV6-2 or TRBV6-3 and TRBJ1-6; tentative D call: TRBD1 (6 bases). The V and J ends lost 4 bases and 8 bases respectively, with 15 bases between them. The CDR3 length is 15 residues. CDR1 and CDR2 (germline): MNHEY, SVGEGT.

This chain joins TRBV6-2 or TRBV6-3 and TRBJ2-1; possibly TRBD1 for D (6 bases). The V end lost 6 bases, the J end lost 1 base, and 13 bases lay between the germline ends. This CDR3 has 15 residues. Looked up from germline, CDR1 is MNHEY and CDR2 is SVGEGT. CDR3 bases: TGTGCCAGCAGCTCGGAAAGGGGGTCCTACAATGAGCAGTTCTTC. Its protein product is CASSSERGSYNEQFF.

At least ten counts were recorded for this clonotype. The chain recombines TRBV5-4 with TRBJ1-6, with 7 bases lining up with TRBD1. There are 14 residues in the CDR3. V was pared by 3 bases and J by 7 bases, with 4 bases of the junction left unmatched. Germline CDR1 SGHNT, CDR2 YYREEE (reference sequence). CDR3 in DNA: TGTGCCAGCAGCTCCCGGGACAGAAATTCACCCCTCCACTTT. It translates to CASSSRDRNSPLHF.

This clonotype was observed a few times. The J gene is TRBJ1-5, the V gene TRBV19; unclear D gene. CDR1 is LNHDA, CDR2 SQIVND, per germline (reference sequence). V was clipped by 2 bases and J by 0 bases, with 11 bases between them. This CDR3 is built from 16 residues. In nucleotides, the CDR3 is TGTGCCAGTAGTATATCTGACCTAAATAGCAATCAGCCCCAGCATTTT. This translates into CASSISDLNSNQPQHF.

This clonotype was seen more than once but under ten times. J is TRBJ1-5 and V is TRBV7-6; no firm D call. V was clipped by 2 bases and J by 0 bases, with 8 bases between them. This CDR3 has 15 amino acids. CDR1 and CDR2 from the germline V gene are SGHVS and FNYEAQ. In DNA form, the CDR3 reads TGTGCCAGCAGCTTAAAGAGGAATAGCAATCAGCCCCAGCATTTT. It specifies CASSLKRNSNQPQHF. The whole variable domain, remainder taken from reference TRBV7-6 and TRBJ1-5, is GAGVSQSPRYKVTKRGQDVALRCDPISGHVSLYWYRQALGQGPEFLTYFNYEAQQDKSGLPNDRFSAERPEGSISTLTIQRTEQRDSAMYRCASSLKRNSNQPQHFGDGTRLSIL.

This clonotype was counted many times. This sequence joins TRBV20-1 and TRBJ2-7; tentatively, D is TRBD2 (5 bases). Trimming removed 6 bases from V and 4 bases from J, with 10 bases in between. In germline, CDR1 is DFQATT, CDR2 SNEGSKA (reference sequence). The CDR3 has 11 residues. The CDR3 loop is CSAGAVYEQYF. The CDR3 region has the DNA TGCAGTGCCGGAGCGGTTTACGAGCAGTACTTC.

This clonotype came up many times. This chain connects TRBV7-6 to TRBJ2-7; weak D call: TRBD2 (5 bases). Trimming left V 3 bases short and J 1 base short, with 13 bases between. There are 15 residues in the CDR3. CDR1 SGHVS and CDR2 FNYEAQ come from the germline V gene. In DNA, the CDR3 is TGTGCCAGCAGCTTGCGGGTGGGAGAATCCTACGAGCAGTACTTC. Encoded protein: CASSLRVGESYEQYF.

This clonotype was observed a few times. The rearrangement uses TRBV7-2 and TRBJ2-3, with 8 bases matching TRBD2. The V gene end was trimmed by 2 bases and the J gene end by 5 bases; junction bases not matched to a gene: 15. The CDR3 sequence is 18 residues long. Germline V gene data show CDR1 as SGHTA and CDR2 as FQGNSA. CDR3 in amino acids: CASSLKINSGGAVDTQYF. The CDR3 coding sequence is TGTGCCAGCAGCTTAAAAATAAACTCGGGGGGGGCCGTAGATACGCAGTATTTT. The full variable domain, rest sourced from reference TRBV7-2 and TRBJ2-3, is GAGVSQSPSNKVTEKGKDVELRCDPISGHTALYWYRQSLGQGLEFLIYFQGNSAPDKSGLPSDRFSAERTGGSVSTLTIQRTQQEDSAVYLCASSLKINSGGAVDTQYFGPGTRLTVL.

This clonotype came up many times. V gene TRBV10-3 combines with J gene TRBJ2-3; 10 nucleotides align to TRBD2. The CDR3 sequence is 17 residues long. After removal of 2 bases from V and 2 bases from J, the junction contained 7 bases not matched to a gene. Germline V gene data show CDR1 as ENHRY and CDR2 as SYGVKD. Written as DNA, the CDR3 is TGTGCCATCAGTGAGGGTCTAGCGGGGGCCTACACAGATACGCAGTATTTT. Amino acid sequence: CAISEGLAGAYTDTQYF.

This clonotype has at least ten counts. CDR3 loop: CASSWTAMYGYTF. Here the CDR3 DNA reads TGCGCCAGCAGCTGGACAGCGATGTATGGCTACACCTTC. The chain is built from TRBV5-1 and TRBJ1-2; D may be TRBD1 (6 bases). The length of the CDR3 is 13 residues. Trimming removed 3 bases at V and 5 bases at J, with 11 bases between. Germline CDR1 reads SGHRS; CDR2 reads YFSETQ.

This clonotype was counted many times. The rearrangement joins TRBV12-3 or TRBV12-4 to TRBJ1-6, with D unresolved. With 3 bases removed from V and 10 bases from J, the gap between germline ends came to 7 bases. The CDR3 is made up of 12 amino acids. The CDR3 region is CASSFEASPLHF. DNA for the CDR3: TGTGCCAGCAGTTTTGAGGCCTCACCCCTCCACTTT.

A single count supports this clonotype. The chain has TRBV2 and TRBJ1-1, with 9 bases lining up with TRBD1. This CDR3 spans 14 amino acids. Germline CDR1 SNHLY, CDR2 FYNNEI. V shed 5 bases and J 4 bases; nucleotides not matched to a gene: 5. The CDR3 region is CASSTTGGLTEAFF. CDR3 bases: TGTGCCAGCAGTACGACAGGGGGGCTCACTGAAGCTTTCTTT. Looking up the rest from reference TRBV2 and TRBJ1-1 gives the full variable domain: EPEVTQTPSHQVTQMGQEVILRCVPISNHLYFYWYRQILGQKVEFLVSFYNNEISEKSEIFDDQFSVERPDGSNFTLKIRSTKLEDSAMYFCASSTTGGLTEAFFGQGTRLTVV.

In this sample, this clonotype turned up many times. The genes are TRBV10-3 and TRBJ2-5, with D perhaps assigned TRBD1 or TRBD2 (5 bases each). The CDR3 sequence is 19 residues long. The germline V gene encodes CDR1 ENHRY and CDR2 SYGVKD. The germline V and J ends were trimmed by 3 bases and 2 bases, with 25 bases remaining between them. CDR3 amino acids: CAISDSPGPRNMIQETQYF. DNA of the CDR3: TGTGCCATCAGTGACTCCCCGGGACCAAGAAATATGATTCAAGAGACCCAGTACTTC.

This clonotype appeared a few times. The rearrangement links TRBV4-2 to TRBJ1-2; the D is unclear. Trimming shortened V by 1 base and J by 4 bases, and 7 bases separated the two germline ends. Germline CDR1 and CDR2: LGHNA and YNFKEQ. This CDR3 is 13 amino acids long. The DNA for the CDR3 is TGTGCCAGCAGCCAAGCGGACGGCTATGGCTACACCTTC. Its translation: CASSQADGYGYTF.